This T cell receptor (beta chain) was captured by sequencing in a study of OX40 agonist ivuxolimab in advanced cancers. Study results and caveats: Blood T cells, both CD4+ and CD8+, expanded clonally by week 6 at 0.1 to 3.0 mg/kg.

This clone was counted a few times. Its antigen is currently unknown. Assay: immunoSEQ multiplex PCR; the TCRdb copy retains only in-frame clones and omits some. The sample shows roughly 30,000 clones, about 85% of them seen only once. Germline V CDR1 and CDR2: SGHVS, FQNEAQ. Trimming removed 5 bases from V and 5 bases from J; junction bases left unmatched: 14. The CDR3 has 16 residues. Sequences were derived from CD4+ or CD8+ T cells sorted from blood, sampled in a trial of the OX40 agonist ivuxolimab. V and J are TRBV7-8 and TRBJ2-5, with TRBD2 identical over 7 bases. The receptor was isolated from an adult with an advanced solid tumor such as melanoma, head and neck, liver or kidney cancer. The DNA of the CDR3 is TGTGCCAGCAGCCTTTTTGGGAGGGCCACCGGGGAGACCCAGTACTTC. It codes for CASSLFGRATGETQYF.